Included here is one TCR beta chain sequence, with context. Its antigen is not known. This sample stems from a study of PD-L1 blockade in urothelial cancer. Whole-study findings and limits: The study found that durable-benefit patients expanded tumor-associated blood clones more at 3 weeks.

This CDR3 region has 15 residues. Trimming pared 1 base from V and 5 bases from J, leaving 11 bases between. Per germline, CDR1 SGHTA and CDR2 FQGNSA. Clones were sequenced by immunoSEQ multiplex PCR, and TCRdb holds only the in-frame ones, with some missing. The table shows tens of thousands of clones, with around 88% occurring only once. This clonotype was sampled from a man in his 60s with urothelial cancer. The sequences come from PBMCs, collected around atezolizumab (anti-PD-L1) treatment. The chain has TRBV7-2 and TRBJ1-4; maybe TRBD1 (5 bases). The CDR3 is CASSLVRGTNEKLFF. In DNA form, the CDR3 reads TGTGCCAGCAGCTTAGTTCGGGGGACCAATGAAAAACTGTTTTTT.